The sequence of this T cell receptor (beta chain) was determined in a study of regulatory T cells in long-lasting Graves disease. This CDR3 has 15 residues. V shed 5 bases, J shed 5 bases, and the junction held 9 bases outside the gene matches. Germline V gene lookup returns CDR1 SGHTS and CDR2 YDEGEE. Construction of the TCR beta libraries employed iRepertoire HTBI primers in conjunction with Arm-PCR of CDR3 regions. From the multiplex PCR reads, TCRdb called clonotypes with MiXCR, one entry per CDR3 protein. The sample contains around 460,000 distinct CDR3 sequences, 14% of which appear only once. Time point given: newly diagnosed GD, antithyroid drugs for less than 3 months. TCR sequences were obtained from RNA taken from PBMCs. As regards this clonotype: A far larger clone is one nucleotide away, so this likely arose from a read error.

These same data were also listed under a study on T cells in Graves' hyperthyroidism and ophthalmopathy.

The chain has TRBV5-8 and TRBJ2-3, with TRBD1 matching 9 bases. The sequence was collected from a woman aged 50 to 60 with Graves disease. Here the sequenced sample was peripheral blood mononuclear cells (PBMCs), taken at new diagnosis, from a patient treated with antithyroid drugs. For the CDR3, the DNA is TGTGCCAGCAGGCGACAGGGGGGCGGCATAGATACGCAGTATTTT. It specifies CASRRQGGGIDTQYF.